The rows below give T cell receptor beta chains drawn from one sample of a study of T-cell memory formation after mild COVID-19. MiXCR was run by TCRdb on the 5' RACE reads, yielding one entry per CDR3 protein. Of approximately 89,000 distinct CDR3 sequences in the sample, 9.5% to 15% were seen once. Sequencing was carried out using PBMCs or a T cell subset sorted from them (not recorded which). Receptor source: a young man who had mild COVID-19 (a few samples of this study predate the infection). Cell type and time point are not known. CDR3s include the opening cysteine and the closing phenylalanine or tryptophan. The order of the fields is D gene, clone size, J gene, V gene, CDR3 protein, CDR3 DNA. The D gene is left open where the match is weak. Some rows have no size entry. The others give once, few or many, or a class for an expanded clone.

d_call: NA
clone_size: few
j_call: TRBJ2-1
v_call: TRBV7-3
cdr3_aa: CASSLMVGIDEQFF
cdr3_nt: TGTGCCAGCAGCTTAATGGTAGGGATCGATGAGCAGTTCTTC

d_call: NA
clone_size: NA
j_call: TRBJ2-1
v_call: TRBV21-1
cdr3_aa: CASSNRGYNEQFF
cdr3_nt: TGTGCCAGCAGCAACAGGGGTTACAATGAGCAGTTCTTC

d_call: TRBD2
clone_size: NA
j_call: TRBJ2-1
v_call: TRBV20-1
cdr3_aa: CSARDPRGGSFWNEQFF
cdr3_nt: TGCAGTGCTAGAGATCCACGGGGGGGGTCTTTTTGGAATGAGCAGTTCTTC

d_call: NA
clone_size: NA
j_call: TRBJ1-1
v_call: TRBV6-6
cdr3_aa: CASSFTRLNTEAFF
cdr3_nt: TGTGCCAGCAGTTTCACAAGACTGAACACTGAAGCTTTCTTT

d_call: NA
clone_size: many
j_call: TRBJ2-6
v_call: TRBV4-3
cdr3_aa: CASSQDLKGSGANVLTF
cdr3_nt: TGCGCCAGCAGCCAAGATCTGAAAGGTTCCGGGGCCAACGTCCTGACTTTC

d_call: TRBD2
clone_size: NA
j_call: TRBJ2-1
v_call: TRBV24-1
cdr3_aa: CATSDPTSGEYEQFF
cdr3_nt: TGTGCCACCAGTGACCCGACTAGCGGGGAGTATGAGCAGTTCTTC

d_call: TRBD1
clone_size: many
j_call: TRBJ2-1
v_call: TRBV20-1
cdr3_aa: CSATVPGQGLVVF
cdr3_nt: TGCAGTGCTACCGTCCCGGGACAGGGTTTGGTGGTCTTC

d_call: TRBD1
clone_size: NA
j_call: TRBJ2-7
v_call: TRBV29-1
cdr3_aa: CSVKKTGTYEQYF
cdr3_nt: TGCAGCGTGAAAAAGACAGGGACCTACGAGCAGTACTTC

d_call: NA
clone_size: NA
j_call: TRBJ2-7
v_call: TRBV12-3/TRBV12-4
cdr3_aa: CASSPPPGVTYEQYF
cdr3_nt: TGTGCCAGCAGTCCCCCTCCGGGAGTAACCTACGAGCAGTACTTC

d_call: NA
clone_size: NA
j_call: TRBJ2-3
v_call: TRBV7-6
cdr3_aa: CASSFSRTQYF
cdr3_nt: TGTGCCAGCAGCTTTAGTCGTACGCAGTATTTT

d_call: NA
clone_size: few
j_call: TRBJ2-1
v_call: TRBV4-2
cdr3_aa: CASSPRSGGYNEQFF
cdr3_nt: TGTGCCAGCAGCCCCCGCAGCGGAGGGTACAATGAGCAGTTCTTC

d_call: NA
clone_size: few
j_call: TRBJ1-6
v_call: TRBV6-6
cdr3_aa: CASSSMTAANSPLHF
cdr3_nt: TGTGCCAGCAGTTCGATGACGGCCGCTAATTCACCCCTCCACTTT

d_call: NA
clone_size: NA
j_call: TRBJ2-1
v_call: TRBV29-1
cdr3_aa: CSVEDAVWNEQFF
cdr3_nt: TGCAGCGTTGAAGATGCGGTTTGGAATGAGCAGTTCTTC

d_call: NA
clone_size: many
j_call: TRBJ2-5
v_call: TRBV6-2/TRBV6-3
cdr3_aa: CASSDLRQMQETQYF
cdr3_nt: TGTGCCAGCAGTGACCTCAGACAGATGCAAGAGACCCAGTACTTC

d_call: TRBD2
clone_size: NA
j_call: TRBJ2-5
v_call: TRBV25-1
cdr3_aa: CASMTSATETQYF
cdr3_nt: TGTGCCAGCATGACTAGCGCAACAGAGACCCAGTACTTC

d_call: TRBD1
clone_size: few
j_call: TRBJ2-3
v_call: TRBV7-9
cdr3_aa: CASSAHRGSKVTDTQYF
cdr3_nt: TGTGCCAGCAGCGCCCACAGGGGGTCAAAGGTCACAGATACGCAGTATTTT